Here is one TCR beta chain with its context. RNA amounts of about 0.5 to 1 ug underwent reverse transcription with random hexamers. The TCR beta CDR3 was amplified by immunoSEQ multiplex PCR across 54 Vbeta, 13 Jbeta. TCRdb re-called the immunoSEQ multiplex PCR reads through MiXCR, storing one row per CDR3 protein. In the table there are tens of thousands of distinct CDR3 sequences, nearly 96% of which are singletons. V was cut by 0 bases and J by 2 bases, with 4 bases left in between. This CDR3 is 13 amino acids long. Germline CDR1 reads SGHRS; CDR2 reads YFSETQ. This sample was taken from a study of CD8 T cells in Susac syndrome.

Sequenced material: CD4+ T cells from PBMCs. The genes are TRBV5-1 and TRBJ2-3; D gene unclear. This clonotype was obtained from a human donor with multiple sclerosis. Here the CDR3 reads CASSLDYTDTQYF. In DNA, the CDR3 is TGCGCCAGCAGCTTGGATTACACAGATACGCAGTATTTT.